A selection of T cell receptor beta chains follows, all from one sample in a study of radiation and T cells in renal cell carcinoma. Clones were sequenced by immunoSEQ multiplex PCR, and TCRdb holds only the in-frame ones, with some missing. The sample carries about 150,000 clones, about 87% recorded once. Source: blood, taken from a patient whose treatment included radiotherapy and nephrectomy. Receptors originate from a woman aged 45-59 years with renal cell carcinoma. Each CDR3 is given with its conserved first and last residue. D genes are given only for firm matches. Rows may omit the clone size; those that give it use once, few, many or a size class.

.	TRBJ2-2	TRBV6-1	12	.	CASSVYPGELFF	TGTGCCAGCAGTGTATACCCGGGGGAGCTGTTTTTT
.	TRBJ1-3	TRBV5-5	17	.	CASSLEGTGFSGNTIYF	TGTGCCAGCAGCTTGGAAGGGACGGGATTTTCTGGAAACACCATATATTTT
TRBD1	TRBJ1-1	TRBV27	13	.	CASMDRGLTEAFF	TGTGCCAGCATGGACAGGGGGCTAACTGAAGCTTTCTTT
TRBD1	TRBJ1-1	TRBV7-9	14	.	CASSFTGGSTEAFF	TGTGCCAGCAGCTTTACAGGGGGTAGCACTGAAGCTTTCTTT
TRBD1	TRBJ2-2	TRBV19	14	.	CASKGTANTGELFF	TGTGCCAGTAAAGGGACAGCTAACACCGGGGAGCTGTTTTTT
.	TRBJ1-1	TRBV5-1	13	.	CASSRLGGTEAFF	TGCGCCAGCAGCCGCCTGGGGGGCACTGAAGCTTTCTTT
TRBD1	TRBJ1-5	TRBV5-1	13	.	CASSTTGDQPQHF	TGCGCCAGCAGCACAACAGGGGATCAGCCCCAGCATTTT
.	TRBJ1-1	TRBV18	17	.	CASSPLWGAEQDTEAFF	TGTGCCAGCTCACCGTTATGGGGGGCGGAGCAGGACACTGAAGCTTTCTTT
.	TRBJ1-5	TRBV19	14	.	CASASSFADQPQHF	TGTGCCAGCGCTTCGTCATTTGCAGATCAGCCCCAGCATTTT
TRBD1	TRBJ1-2	TRBV5-1	15	.	CASSLGQGARYGYTF	TGCGCCAGCAGCTTGGGACAGGGGGCGAGATATGGCTACACCTTC
.	TRBJ2-2	TRBV2	15	.	CASTQQGVGTGELFF	TGTGCCAGCACCCAACAGGGAGTCGGGACCGGGGAGCTGTTTTTT
.	TRBJ1-1	TRBV18	12	many	CASSPRDTEAFF	TGTGCCAGCTCACCACGAGATACTGAAGCTTTCTTT
.	TRBJ2-2	TRBV2	16	.	CASSPVSIANTGELFF	TGTGCCAGCAGTCCTGTTTCGATAGCGAACACCGGGGAGCTGTTTTTT
.	TRBJ2-5	TRBV18	11	.	CASSQQETQYF	TGTGCCAGCTCACAACAAGAGACCCAGTACTTC
TRBD1	TRBJ2-7	TRBV5-1	13	.	CASRGTGGYEQYF	TGCGCCAGCAGAGGGACAGGGGGGTACGAGCAGTACTTC
.	TRBJ1-5	TRBV18	14	.	CASSPTRGNQPQHF	TGTGCCAGCTCCCCAACGAGGGGCAATCAGCCCCAGCATTTT
.	TRBJ1-5	TRBV7-9	14	.	CASSLAVRDQPQHF	TGTGCCAGCAGCTTAGCGGTACGGGATCAGCCCCAGCATTTT
TRBD1	TRBJ1-2	TRBV9	15	.	CASSLRDRDGYGYTF	TGTGCCAGCAGCCTCCGGGACAGGGATGGCTATGGCTACACCTTC
TRBD1	TRBJ1-6	TRBV7-6	14	.	CASSPGQGRTPLHF	TGTGCCAGCAGCCCTGGACAGGGAAGGACACCCCTCCACTTT
.	TRBJ1-2	TRBV15	16	.	CATSRDLGDGGYGYTF	TGTGCCACCAGCAGAGATCTCGGGGATGGCGGCTATGGCTACACCTTC
.	TRBJ1-2	TRBV15	16	.	CATSRDLGVGDYGYTF	TGTGCCACCAGCAGAGATCTCGGGGTCGGGGACTATGGCTACACCTTC
TRBD1	TRBJ1-2	TRBV6-5	15	.	CASSPTGVTFYGYTF	TGTGCCAGCAGTCCTACAGGGGTAACTTTCTATGGCTACACCTTC
.	TRBJ1-5	TRBV6-1	13	few	CASSEQGNQPQHF	TGTGCCAGCAGTGAGCAGGGGAATCAGCCCCAGCATTTT
TRBD1	TRBJ1-5	TRBV5-4	14	.	CASSQDRFNQPQHF	TGTGCCAGCAGTCAGGACAGGTTCAATCAGCCCCAGCATTTT
TRBD1	TRBJ1-1	TRBV5-6	15	.	CASSLDYRGNTEAFF	TGTGCCAGCAGCTTAGACTACAGGGGGAACACTGAAGCTTTCTTT
.	TRBJ2-7	TRBV9	15	.	CASSSRGQSSYEQYF	TGTGCCAGCAGCTCACGGGGTCAAAGCTCCTACGAGCAGTACTTC
.	TRBJ1-5	TRBV18	17	.	CASSPGPARQRNQPQHF	TGTGCCAGCTCACCAGGACCAGCCCGCCAGAGAAATCAGCCCCAGCATTTT
.	TRBJ1-5	TRBV5-6	17	.	CASSLGHLRGSNQPQHF	TGTGCCAGCAGCTTGGGGCATTTAAGGGGTAGCAATCAGCCCCAGCATTTT
.	TRBJ2-2	TRBV28	14	.	CASIFSRGTGELFF	TGTGCCAGCATTTTTAGTCGTGGCACCGGGGAGCTGTTTTTT
TRBD2	TRBJ2-7	TRBV19	14	few	CASSLPRGEGEQYF	TGTGCCAGTAGTCTCCCCCGAGGGGAGGGCGAGCAGTACTTC
TRBD2	TRBJ2-3	TRBV4-1	19	.	CASSQGLIRGGGGTDTQYF	TGCGCCAGCAGCCAAGGTCTTATCCGGGGGGGAGGTGGCACAGATACGCAGTATTTT
TRBD2	TRBJ2-7	TRBV5-1	15	.	CASSPGTSGTYEQYF	TGCGCCAGCTCCCCCGGGACTAGCGGAACCTACGAGCAGTACTTC
TRBD1	TRBJ2-7	TRBV2	15	.	CASRAPGQSSYEQYF	TGTGCCAGCAGGGCCCCGGGACAGAGCTCCTACGAGCAGTACTTC
TRBD1	TRBJ1-3	TRBV5-4	15	.	CASYGDSRSGNTIYF	TGTGCCAGCTACGGGGACAGCAGATCTGGAAACACCATATATTTT
TRBD1	TRBJ2-2	TRBV6-6	15	.	CASIHRGRGPGELFF	TGTGCCAGCATCCACAGGGGTCGAGGACCCGGGGAGCTGTTTTTT
TRBD1	TRBJ1-6	TRBV25-1	18	once	CASSELGGTGGSNSPLHF	TGTGCCAGCAGTGAATTAGGCGGGACAGGGGGCAGCAATTCACCCCTCCACTTT
.	TRBJ2-5	TRBV4-1	13	.	CASSQEGRETQYF	TGCGCCAGCAGCCAAGAGGGTCGGGAGACCCAGTACTTC
.	TRBJ2-1	TRBV5-6	15	.	CASSLMADVYNEQFF	TGTGCCAGCAGCTTGATGGCAGATGTCTACAATGAGCAGTTCTTC
.	TRBJ1-2	TRBV7-3	13	.	CASSFTGAYGYTF	TGTGCCAGCAGCTTCACCGGGGCCTATGGCTACACCTTC
.	TRBJ1-1	TRBV13	17	.	CASSLTRGVEMNTEAFF	TGTGCCAGCAGCCTCACCAGGGGCGTCGAAATGAACACTGAAGCTTTCTTT
.	TRBJ2-3	TRBV5-4	12	.	CASAGGGDTQYF	TGTGCCAGCGCCGGAGGGGGAGATACGCAGTATTTT
.	TRBJ2-3	TRBV10-3	19	.	CAIRRTVPRMDYLTDTQYF	TGTGCCATCAGGAGGACAGTTCCCCGGATGGACTACCTCACAGATACGCAGTATTTT
.	TRBJ2-1	TRBV9	15	.	CASSVGRGLVNEQFF	TGTGCCAGCAGCGTAGGACGGGGCTTAGTTAATGAGCAGTTCTTC
.	TRBJ1-6	TRBV5-1	13	.	CASSLEVNSPLHF	TGCGCCAGCAGCTTGGAAGTTAATTCACCCCTCCACTTT
TRBD1	TRBJ2-7	TRBV25-1	15	.	CASSELGTGDYEQYF	TGTGCCAGCAGTGAATTAGGGACAGGGGACTACGAGCAGTACTTC
TRBD1	TRBJ1-2	TRBV9	12	.	CASRQGGYGYTF	TGTGCCAGCCGACAGGGTGGCTATGGCTACACCTTC
.	TRBJ2-4	TRBV25-1	17	.	CASSPQNLAGGGNIQYF	TGTGCCAGCAGCCCCCAGAACCTCGCAGGGGGAGGAAACATTCAGTACTTC
.	TRBJ2-7	TRBV5-1	13	.	CASSIGQFYEQYF	TGCGCCAGCAGCATTGGACAGTTCTACGAGCAGTACTTC
.	TRBJ2-3	TRBV18	13	.	CASSPEYTDTQYF	TGTGCCAGCTCACCAGAGTACACAGATACGCAGTATTTT